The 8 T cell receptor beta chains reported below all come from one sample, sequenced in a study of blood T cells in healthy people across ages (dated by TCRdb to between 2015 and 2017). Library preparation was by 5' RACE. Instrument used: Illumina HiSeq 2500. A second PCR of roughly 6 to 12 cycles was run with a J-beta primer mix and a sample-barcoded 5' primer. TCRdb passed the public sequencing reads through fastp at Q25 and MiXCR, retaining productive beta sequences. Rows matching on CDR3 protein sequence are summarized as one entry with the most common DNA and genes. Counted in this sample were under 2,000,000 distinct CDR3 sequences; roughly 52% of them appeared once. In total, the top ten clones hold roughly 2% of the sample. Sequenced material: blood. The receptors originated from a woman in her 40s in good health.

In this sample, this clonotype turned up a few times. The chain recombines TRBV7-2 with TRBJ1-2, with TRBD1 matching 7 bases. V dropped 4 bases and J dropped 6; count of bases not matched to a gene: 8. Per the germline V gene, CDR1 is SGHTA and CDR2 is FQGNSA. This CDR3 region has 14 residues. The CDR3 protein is CASSSQRTGNGYTF. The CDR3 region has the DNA TGTGCCAGCAGCTCACAAAGGACAGGAAATGGCTACACCTTC.

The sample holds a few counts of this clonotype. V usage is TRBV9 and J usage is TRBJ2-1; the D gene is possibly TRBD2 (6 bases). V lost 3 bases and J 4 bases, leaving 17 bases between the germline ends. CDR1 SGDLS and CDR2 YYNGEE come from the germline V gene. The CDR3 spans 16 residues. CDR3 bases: TGTGCCAGCAGCGGCCGGACCCTCGGAGGGTACAATGAGCAGTTCTTC. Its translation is CASSGRTLGGYNEQFF.

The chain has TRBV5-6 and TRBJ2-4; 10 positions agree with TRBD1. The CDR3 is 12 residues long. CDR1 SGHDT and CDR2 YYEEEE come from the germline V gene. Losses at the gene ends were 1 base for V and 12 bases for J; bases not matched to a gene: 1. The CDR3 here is CASSLRDRGQYF. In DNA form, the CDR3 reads TGTGCCAGCAGCTTGAGGGACAGGGGTCAGTACTTC. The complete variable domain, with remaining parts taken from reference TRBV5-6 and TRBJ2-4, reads DAGVTQSPTHLIKTRGQQVTLRCSPKSGHDTVSWYQQALGQGPQFIFQYYEEEERQRGNFPDRFSGHQFPNYSSELNVNALLLGDSALYLCASSLRDRGQYFGAGTRLSVL.

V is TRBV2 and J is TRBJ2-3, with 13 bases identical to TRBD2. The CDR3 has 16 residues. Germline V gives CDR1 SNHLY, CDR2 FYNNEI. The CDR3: CARGLAGVEGPDTQYF. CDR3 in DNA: TGTGCTAGAGGACTAGCGGGGGTAGAAGGTCCAGATACGCAGTATTTT.

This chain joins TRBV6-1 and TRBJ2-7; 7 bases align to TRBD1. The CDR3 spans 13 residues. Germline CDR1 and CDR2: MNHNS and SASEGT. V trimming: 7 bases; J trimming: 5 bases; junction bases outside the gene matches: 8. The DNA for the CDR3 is TGTGCCAGCAAGGACAGGACCCGGAACGAGCAGTACTTC. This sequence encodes CASKDRTRNEQYF.

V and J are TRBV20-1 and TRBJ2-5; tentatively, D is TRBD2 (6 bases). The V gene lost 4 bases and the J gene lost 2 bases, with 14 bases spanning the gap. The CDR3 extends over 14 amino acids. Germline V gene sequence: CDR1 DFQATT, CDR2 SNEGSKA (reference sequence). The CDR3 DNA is TGCAGTGCTACTCCCCGGGACTTTCAAGAGACCCAGTACTTC. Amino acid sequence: CSATPRDFQETQYF.

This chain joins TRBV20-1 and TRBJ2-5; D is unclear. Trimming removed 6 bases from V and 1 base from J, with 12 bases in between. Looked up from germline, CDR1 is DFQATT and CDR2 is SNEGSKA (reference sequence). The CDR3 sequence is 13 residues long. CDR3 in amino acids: CSAILLSQETQYF. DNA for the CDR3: TGCAGTGCCATCCTTTTGAGCCAAGAGACCCAGTACTTC.

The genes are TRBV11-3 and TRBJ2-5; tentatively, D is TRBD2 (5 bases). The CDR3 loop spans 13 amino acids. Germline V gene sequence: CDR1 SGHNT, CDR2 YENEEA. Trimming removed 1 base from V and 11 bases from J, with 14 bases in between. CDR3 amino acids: CASSLGRDAEQYF. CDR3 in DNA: TGTGCCAGCAGCTTAGGTCGGGATGCTGAGCAGTACTTC.